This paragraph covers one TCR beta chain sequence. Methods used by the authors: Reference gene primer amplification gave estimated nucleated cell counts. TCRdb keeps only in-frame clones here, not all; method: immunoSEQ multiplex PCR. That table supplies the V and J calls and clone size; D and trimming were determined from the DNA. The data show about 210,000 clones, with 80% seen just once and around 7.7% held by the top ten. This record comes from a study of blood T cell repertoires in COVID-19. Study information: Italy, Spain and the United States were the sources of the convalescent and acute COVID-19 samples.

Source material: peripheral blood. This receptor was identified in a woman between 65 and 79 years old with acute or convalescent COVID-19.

This CDR3 is CAISQGLAGGYNEQFF. The DNA for the CDR3 is TGTGCCATCAGTCAGGGACTAGCGGGGGGGTACAATGAGCAGTTCTTC. The V call is TRBV10-3, the J call TRBJ2-1, with 16 bases lining up with TRBD2. V shed 5 bases, J shed 4 bases, and the junction held 2 bases outside the gene matches. The CDR3 consists of 16 residues. Germline CDR1 and CDR2: ENHRY and SYGVKD.